Below are 15 T cell receptor beta chains sequenced from a single sample in a study of early T cells in non-severe SARS-CoV-2 infection. TCRdb reprocessed the 5' RACE reads via MiXCR and lists one record per CDR3 protein. The data show tens of thousands of distinct CDR3 sequences, with more than 12% seen just once and roughly 4% held by the top ten. Sequences were derived from whole blood, sampled at baseline. These receptors were taken from an adult who was a healthcare worker with PCR-confirmed SARS-CoV-2 infection or an uninfected control (not recorded which).

The sample holds a few counts of this clonotype. The rearrangement joins TRBV24-1 to TRBJ2-1, with a weak D call TRBD2 (5 bases). This CDR3 has 17 residues. Trimming removed 4 bases from V and 6 bases from J, with 21 bases in between. Germline V gives CDR1 KGHDR, CDR2 SFDVKD. The CDR3 DNA reads TGTGCCACCAGTGAAGGAGGTTGGGGAGTTGGGGTCAATGAGCAGTTCTTC. This translates into CATSEGGWGVGVNEQFF.

This clonotype has a handful of counts. The DNA of the CDR3 is TGCGCCAGCAGCGGCCGGGATCCACTAACGGAGACCCAGTACTTC. This encodes CASSGRDPLTETQYF. The chain has TRBV4-1 and TRBJ2-5; D is perhaps TRBD2 (5 bases). V was trimmed by 5 bases and J by 5 bases, leaving 18 bases between them. The CDR3 is 15 amino acids. Germline V gene sequence: CDR1 MGHRA, CDR2 YSYEKL.

The rearrangement joins TRBV5-1 to TRBJ1-1, with D unclear. Germline values: CDR1 SGHRS, CDR2 YFSETQ. The CDR3 sequence is 15 residues long. The germline V and J ends were trimmed by 0 bases and 2 bases, with 11 bases remaining between them. The CDR3 region is CASSLGHQLNTEAFF. The CDR3 coding sequence is TGCGCCAGCAGCTTGGGGCACCAACTCAACACTGAAGCTTTCTTT.

In this sample, this clonotype turned up a few times. The chain recombines TRBV20-1 with TRBJ2-1, with 9 nucleotides matching TRBD2. Trimming took 3 bases from V and 0 from J; bases not matched to a gene: 0. CDR1 and CDR2 (germline): DFQATT, SNEGSKA (reference sequence). The CDR3 consists of 14 residues. The CDR3 DNA sequence: TGCAGTGCTAGGACTAGCGGCTCCTACAATGAGCAGTTCTTC. Its protein is CSARTSGSYNEQFF.

This clonotype was detected a few times. The rearrangement joins TRBV20-1 to TRBJ2-3, with 9 bases matching TRBD2. Losses at the gene ends were 3 bases for V and 0 bases for J; bases not matched to a gene: 7. CDR3 length equals 16 residues. Germline CDR1 reads DFQATT; CDR2 reads SNEGSKA (reference sequence). CDR3 DNA: TGCAGTGCTAGGGCCCTAGCGGGGTTTAGCACAGATACGCAGTATTTT. Protein: CSARALAGFSTDTQYF.

This clonotype appeared a few times. The chain recombines TRBV28 with TRBJ2-1; 7 nucleotides align to TRBD2. Unmatched junction bases numbered 10, after V lost 3 bases and J lost 5 bases. The CDR3 is 16 amino acids. Germline CDR1 reads MDHEN; CDR2 reads SYDVKM. CDR3 sequence (DNA): TGTGCCAGCAGTTTGCCTGGGACTATGGGGCACAATGAGCAGTTCTTC. This encodes CASSLPGTMGHNEQFF.

This clonotype showed up just a few times. The chain is built from TRBV6-5 and TRBJ2-3, with D perhaps being TRBD1 or TRBD2 (6 bases each). The germline V gene encodes CDR1 MNHEY and CDR2 SVGAGI. V was trimmed by 6 bases and J by 4 bases, leaving 14 bases between them. The CDR3 extends over 14 amino acids. CDR3 residues: CASRLRGLADTQYF. The CDR3 coding sequence is TGTGCCAGCAGGCTACGGGGGCTGGCAGATACGCAGTATTTT.

This clonotype was observed a few times. This chain uses TRBV4-2 with TRBJ2-6; D might be TRBD1 (5 bases). V was pared by 4 bases and J by 1 base, with 8 bases between. Germline V gives CDR1 LGHNA, CDR2 YNFKEQ. This CDR3 is 15 amino acids long. CDR3 in amino acids: CASSRQGSGANVLTF. CDR3 bases: TGTGCCAGCAGCCGCCAGGGTTCTGGGGCCAACGTCCTGACTTTC.

The chain joins TRBV7-9 to TRBJ2-7; TRBD1 matches at 11 bases. CDR3 length: 15 amino acids. The germline V gene has CDR1 SEHNR and CDR2 FQNEAQ (reference sequence). V shed 7 bases and J 7 bases; nucleotides not matched to a gene: 12. The CDR3 is CASTKAGTGGVEQYF. The CDR3 nucleotides are TGTGCCAGCACTAAAGCGGGGACAGGGGGTGTAGAGCAGTACTTC.

In its sample, this clonotype was seen many times. The chain employs TRBV6-4 and TRBJ2-3; D gene uncertain. With 4 bases removed from V and 2 bases from J, the gap between germline ends came to 10 bases. CDR3 length: 14 residues. Germline assignment: CDR1 MRHNA and CDR2 SNTAGT. The CDR3 sequence is CASSANAYTDTQYF. DNA of the CDR3: TGTGCCAGCAGTGCCAACGCCTACACAGATACGCAGTATTTT.

This clonotype has only a few counts. This chain joins TRBV11-2 and TRBJ1-2; D not certain. Germline CDR1 reads SGHAT; CDR2 reads FQNNGV. CDR3 length: 13 amino acids. V gave up 5 bases and J gave up 4 bases, with 11 bases separating them. The CDR3 nucleotides read TGTGCCAGCAGCCCCGGACGGATCTATGGCTACACCTTC. Protein: CASSPGRIYGYTF.

This CDR3 reads CASSEGQASSYEQYF. The CDR3 DNA is TGTGCCAGCAGTGAAGGACAGGCGAGCTCCTACGAGCAGTACTTC. The genes are TRBV6-1 and TRBJ2-7, with D maybe TRBD1 (6 bases). V was cut by 1 base and J by 0 bases, with 10 bases left in between. The germline V gene encodes CDR1 MNHNS and CDR2 SASEGT. The CDR3 consists of 15 residues.

This clonotype was seen only a few times. The chain recombines TRBV5-1 with TRBJ2-2; a weak D match, TRBD1 (5 bases). Germline assignment: CDR1 SGHRS and CDR2 YFSETQ. This CDR3 region has 13 residues. Trimming removed 4 bases from V and 6 bases from J, with 10 bases in between. The CDR3 sequence: CASSESGPGELFF. CDR3 sequence (DNA): TGCGCCAGCAGCGAATCAGGGCCCGGGGAGCTGTTTTTT.

This clonotype was picked up many times. The V call is TRBV5-1, the J call TRBJ2-7; D uncertain. The CDR3 has 11 amino acids. Trimming stripped 6 bases from V and 4 bases from J, with 8 bases between. CDR1 SGHRS and CDR2 YFSETQ come from the germline V gene. This CDR3 is CASKLEYEQYF. The CDR3 region has the DNA TGCGCCAGCAAGCTAGAGTACGAGCAGTACTTC.

In DNA, the CDR3 is TGTGCCAGCTCACCACGGGGCACCGGGGAGCTGTTTTTT. Translated, it gives CASSPRGTGELFF. The chain employs TRBV18 and TRBJ2-2; D remains unclear. The CDR3 contains 13 residues. Germline V gene lookup returns CDR1 KGHSH and CDR2 LQKENI. V lost 1 base and J 4 bases, leaving 4 bases between the germline ends.